This TCR beta chain was profiled in a study of blood T cell repertoires in COVID-19. Generated by immunoSEQ multiplex PCR, the TCRdb table keeps only in-frame clones and is missing some. The sample records about 88,000 clones, 75% to 90% being singletons. CDR1 and CDR2 from the germline V gene are SGHRS and YFSETQ. This CDR3 has 15 amino acids. V was pared by 4 bases and J by 6 bases, with 7 bases of the junction left unmatched. This sequence originates from a male donor with acute or convalescent COVID-19. The sample taken for sequencing was peripheral blood. V and J are TRBV5-1 and TRBJ1-4, with 9 bases aligning to TRBD1. The CDR3 nucleotides are TGCGCCAGCAGCCCGGGACAGGGTTGGGATGAAAAACTGTTTTTT. As protein: CASSPGQGWDEKLFF. Variable domain in full (rest from reference TRBV5-1 and TRBJ1-4): KAGVTQTPRYLIKTRGQQVTLSCSPISGHRSVSWYQQTPGQGLQFLFEYFSETQRNKGNFPGRFSGRQFSNSRSEMNVSTLELGDSALYLCASSPGQGWDEKLFFGSGTQLSVL.